This T cell receptor (beta chain) was recorded in a study of OX40 agonist ivuxolimab in advanced cancers. Study-wide results and caveats: Those patients achieving a partial response at 0.1-3.0 mg/kg showed among the lowest clonal expansion.

Some clones are missing from TCRdb's copy, which holds only in-frame ones; the method was immunoSEQ multiplex PCR. Among more than 55,000 clones listed, 85% to 90% were seen once. Details on this clone: Its antigen is still unknown.

The V gene's germline CDR1 is MNHEY and CDR2 SMNVEV (reference sequence). The J segment lost 4 bases and the V segment lost 5 bases, leaving 3 bases of the junction unmatched. This CDR3 region has 14 residues. This chain uses TRBV27 with TRBJ2-2; 8 nucleotides line up with TRBD1. This clonotype originated in an adult with an advanced solid tumor such as melanoma, head and neck, liver or kidney cancer. Sequencing was performed on CD4+ or CD8+ T cells sorted from blood, taken in a trial of the OX40 agonist ivuxolimab. The CDR3 nucleotides read TGTGCCAGCAGTGTGGGACAGGTCACCGGGGAGCTGTTTTTT. Protein sequence: CASSVGQVTGELFF.